The present T cell receptor beta chain was sequenced within a study of T cell repertoires in cytomegalovirus infection. Deletions cut 6 bases from V and 1 base from J, with 22 bases between. This CDR3 contains 19 residues. Germline CDR1 and CDR2: SEHNR and FQNEAQ (reference sequence). This clonotype occurred many times. Antigen: not known. TCRdb fed the reads into MiXCR, producing one record per CDR3 protein. The sample holds around 81,000 distinct CDR3 sequences, 35% to 45% seen once. The TCR originated in a human donor in good health (CMV status not recorded). Some clones in this sample may be carry-over from other donors' samples. V usage is TRBV7-9 and J usage is TRBJ1-6; D remains ambiguous. The source was CD8+ T cells from cultured PBMCs, collected from culture after CMV antigen stimulation. This chain's CDR3 is CASSLPEEVGRSYNSPLHF. The CDR3 nucleotides read TGTGCCAGCAGTTTACCGGAGGAGGTGGGGAGATCCTATAATTCACCCCTCCACTTT.